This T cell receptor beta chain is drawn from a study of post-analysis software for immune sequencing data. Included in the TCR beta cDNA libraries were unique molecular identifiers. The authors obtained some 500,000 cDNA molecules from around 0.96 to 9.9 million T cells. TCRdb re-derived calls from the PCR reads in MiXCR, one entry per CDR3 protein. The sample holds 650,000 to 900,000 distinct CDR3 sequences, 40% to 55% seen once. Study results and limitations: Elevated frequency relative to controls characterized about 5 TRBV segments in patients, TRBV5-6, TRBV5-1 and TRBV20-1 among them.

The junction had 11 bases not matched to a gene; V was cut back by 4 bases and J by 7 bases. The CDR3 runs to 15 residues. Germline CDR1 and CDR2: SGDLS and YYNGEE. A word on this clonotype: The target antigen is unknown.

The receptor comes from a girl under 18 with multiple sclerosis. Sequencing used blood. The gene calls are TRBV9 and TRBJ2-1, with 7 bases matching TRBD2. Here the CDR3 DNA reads TGTGCCAGCAGCCCAGGACTAGAATTAGTTAATGAGCAGTTCTTC. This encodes CASSPGLELVNEQFF.